Listed here are 14 T cell receptor beta chains from one sample, sequenced in a study of regulatory T cells in long-lasting Graves disease. For TCR beta, libraries came from iRepertoire HTBI primers and Arm-PCR of CDR3 regions. TCRdb reprocessed the multiplex PCR reads with MiXCR, giving one entry per CDR3 protein. The profile shows roughly 360,000 distinct CDR3 sequences, roughly 20% of them singletons. Time point indicated: persistent/refractory GD, antithyroid drugs over 5 years with positive TRAb. PBMC RNA was the source of the TCR library. The source material was peripheral blood mononuclear cells (PBMCs), sampled when the disease was refractory, from a patient treated with antithyroid drugs. The receptors shown here come from a woman in her thirties or forties with Graves disease.

This clonotype has only a few counts. The chain recombines TRBV27 with TRBJ2-7; D tentatively fits TRBD1 or TRBD2 (6 bases each). CDR1 is MNHEY, CDR2 SMNVEV, per germline (reference sequence). The CDR3 consists of 14 residues. Trimming shortened V by 6 bases and J by 4 bases, and 16 bases separated the two germline ends. In DNA form, the CDR3 reads TGTGCCAGCAGCCTTCACCGGGGGCCGTACGAGCAGTACTTC. Translated, it gives CASSLHRGPYEQYF.

This clonotype has a count of ten or more. The chain carries TRBV6-1 and TRBJ2-5; D remains ambiguous. Germline assignment: CDR1 MNHNS and CDR2 SASEGT. V lost 2 bases to trimming and J lost 5 bases, with 21 bases between them. This CDR3 is 17 amino acids long. The CDR3 sequence: CASSELTHVWAAETQYF. The CDR3 nucleotides read TGTGCCAGCAGTGAATTGACACATGTGTGGGCGGCTGAGACCCAGTACTTC.

The gene calls are TRBV20-1 and TRBJ2-7; the match to TRBD1 covers 9 bases. Germline assignment: CDR1 DFQATT and CDR2 SNEGSKA (reference sequence). The CDR3 length is 12 residues. The junction had 12 bases not matched to a gene; V was cut back by 6 bases and J by 12 bases. The CDR3 nucleotides read TGCAGTGCGATAGGGGACAGGGAAAATTTGTACTTC. It specifies CSAIGDRENLYF.

The V and J genes are TRBV20-1 and TRBJ1-5, with 7 positions matching TRBD1. The CDR3 covers 16 residues. Trimming cost V 0 bases and J 4 bases; bases outside gene matches: 9. Germline lookup yields CDR1 DFQATT and CDR2 SNEGSKA (reference sequence). CDR3 residues: CSARDRRRDSNQPQHF. In DNA, the CDR3 is TGCAGTGCTAGAGACCGAAGGAGGGACAGTAATCAGCCCCAGCATTTT.

The CDR3 bases are TGTGCCAGCAGTTTGGTACAGGGATCGAACACTGAAGCTTTCTTT. Residues: CASSLVQGSNTEAFF. This chain uses TRBV12-3 or TRBV12-4 with TRBJ1-1; D possibly corresponds to TRBD1 (6 bases). The length of the CDR3 is 15 residues. V was cut by 3 bases and J by 1 base, with 12 bases left in between.

There are many counts of this clonotype. This chain joins TRBV12-3 or TRBV12-4 and TRBJ1-4; D might be TRBD1 (6 bases). The CDR3 loop spans 15 amino acids. V was shortened by 6 bases and J by 8 bases, with 19 bases between the two germline ends. Written as DNA, the CDR3 is TGTGCCAGCAGGAATTCGGGACACCGGGGGGAAAAACTGTTTTTT. It codes for CASRNSGHRGEKLFF.

Turning to this clonotype: A much larger clone sits a single nucleotide away, making a read error possible. This chain joins TRBV5-1 and TRBJ1-2; D ambiguous. With 3 bases removed from V and 5 bases from J, the gap between germline ends came to 11 bases. Per the germline V gene, CDR1 is SGHRS and CDR2 is YFSETQ. The CDR3 is made up of 13 amino acids. The CDR3 loop is CASSSESGYGYTF. CDR3 nucleotides: TGCGCCAGCAGCTCGGAGTCTGGGTATGGCTACACCTTC.

The chain links TRBV20-1 to TRBJ1-5, with 8 bases lining up with TRBD1. Germline CDR1 is DFQATT and CDR2 is SNEGSKA (reference sequence). The J segment lost 2 bases and the V segment lost 5 bases, leaving 8 bases of the junction unmatched. The length of the CDR3 is 15 residues. Here the CDR3 reads CSAYPRGLGNQPQHF. Here the CDR3 DNA reads TGCAGTGCTTACCCCAGGGGGCTCGGCAATCAGCCCCAGCATTTT.

This clonotype appeared many times. The CDR3 nucleotides read TGTGCCAGCAGGCTGCCTTCGGGCTACGAGCAGTACTTC. This encodes CASRLPSGYEQYF. V is TRBV28 and J is TRBJ2-7, with unresolved D. V lost 6 bases, J lost 3 bases, and 12 bases lay in between. Germline-derived CDR1 and CDR2 are MDHEN and SYDVKM. This CDR3 region has 13 residues.

Many counts were recorded for this clonotype. V gene TRBV7-9 combines with J gene TRBJ2-5; 8 bases are a match to TRBD1. Germline CDR1 SEHNR, CDR2 FQNEAQ (reference sequence). CDR3 length: 14 residues. The V segment lost 3 bases and the J segment 3 bases; nucleotides outside the gene matches: 3. The DNA for the CDR3 is TGTGCCAGCAGCTTCGGGACAGGAGAAGAGACCCAGTACTTC. Its protein product is CASSFGTGEETQYF. Full variable domain (outside the CDR3, taken from reference TRBV7-9 and TRBJ2-5): DTGVSQNPRHKITKRGQNVTFRCDPISEHNRLYWYRQTLGQGPEFLTYFQNEAQLEKSRLLSDRFSAERPKGSFSTLEIQRTEQGDSAMYLCASSFGTGEETQYFGPGTRLLVL.

The chain couples TRBV27 to TRBJ2-7; D is possibly TRBD1 or TRBD2 (5 bases each). V was cut by 2 bases and J by 5 bases, with 13 bases left in between. Germline V gene sequence: CDR1 MNHEY, CDR2 SMNVEV (reference sequence). CDR3 length: 14 amino acids. DNA of the CDR3: TGTGCCAGCAGTTTAGGGGGTACGCAGAACGAGCAGTACTTC. Translation gives CASSLGGTQNEQYF.

This chain connects TRBV7-6 to TRBJ1-1; D might be TRBD1 (6 bases). The CDR3 runs 13 residues. Deletions cut 10 bases from V and 7 bases from J, with 19 bases between. CDR1 SGHVS and CDR2 FNYEAQ come from the germline V gene. CDR3 in DNA: TGTGCCACCTCCTACCTTGGACAGCGTGAAGCTTTCTTT. Translating it yields CATSYLGQREAFF.

The rearrangement uses TRBV11-2 and TRBJ2-6; D not certain. Germline CDR1 and CDR2: SGHAT and FQNNGV. The germline V and J ends were trimmed by 8 bases and 4 bases, with 9 bases remaining between them. The CDR3 loop spans 13 amino acids. CDR3 DNA: TGTGCCAGCGCTATCGCCGGGGCCAACGTCCTGACTTTC. Translated: CASAIAGANVLTF.

This clonotype was detected ten times or more. The CDR3 loop reads CASRNGGTHEQYF. DNA for the CDR3: TGTGCCAGCAGGAACGGGGGTACCCACGAGCAGTACTTC. The V call is TRBV2, the J call TRBJ2-7; possibly TRBD2 for D (6 bases). CDR1 SNHLY and CDR2 FYNNEI come from the germline V gene. Trimming removed 6 bases from V and 5 bases from J, with 14 bases in between. This CDR3 has 13 amino acids.